This T cell receptor beta chain was observed in a study of blood T cell repertoires in COVID-19. Study information: Sites in the United States, Italy and Spain provided acute and convalescent COVID-19 samples.

Measured with immunoSEQ multiplex PCR; TCRdb has only the in-frame clones, and not every one. The sample contains approximately 170,000 clones, approximately 86% of which appear only once. CDR3 length: 14 residues. Germline CDR1 KGHSH, CDR2 LQKENI. Trimming stripped 3 bases from V and 5 bases from J, with 11 bases between. This sequence originates from a man aged 30 to 39 with acute or convalescent COVID-19. The chain has TRBV18 and TRBJ1-3; possible D gene TRBD1, 6 bases. Material for sequencing was peripheral blood. In DNA, the CDR3 is TGTGCCAGCTCACCTTGGACAGAAAGAAACACCATATATTTT. Translated, it gives CASSPWTERNTIYF. The variable domain in full, completed from reference TRBV18 and TRBJ1-3, reads NAGVMQNPRHLVRRRGQEARLRCSPMKGHSHVYWYRQLPEEGLKFMVYLQKENIIDESGMPKERFSAEFPKEGPSILRIQQVVRGDSAAYFCASSPWTERNTIYFGEGSWLTVV.